The text below deals with one T cell receptor beta chain. Its antigen is not identified. This likely comes from a read error, as the CDR3 has no conserved phenylalanine or tryptophan at its end. This record belongs to a study of blood T cells in healthy people across ages. Study conclusions and caveats: The study lacked donor CMV status, which possibly confounded expanded clonotype changes.

The CDR3 has 14 residues. V shed 6 bases and J 6 bases; nucleotides not matched to a gene: 6. The germline gives CDR1 MNHEY, CDR2 SMNVEV (reference sequence). A sample-barcoded 5' primer and a J-beta primer mix were used in a second PCR of about 6 to 12 cycles. Sequencing yielded, for each sample, at least 3 million paired-end reads carrying CDR3. Using its own MiXCR run on the 5' RACE reads, TCRdb lists one record per CDR3 protein. The sample shows about 1.6 million distinct CDR3 sequences, 30% to 40% of them seen only once. The chain uses TRBV27 and TRBJ2-1, with TRBD2 matching over 9 bases. Sequencing was done on a sample of blood. This receptor was identified in a woman in her twenties or thirties in good health. The CDR3 DNA reads TGTGCCAGCAGGTTAGGGACTAGCCTCAATGAGCAGTTCCTC. The encoded protein is CASRLGTSLNEQFL.